This T cell receptor beta chain was retrieved from a study of T cells after yellow fever vaccination. Findings of the study overall: Booster samples showed a return of most primary-vaccination clones (about 96% CD4, approximately 90% CD8). The secondary response was weaker, and its peak arrived faster, on day 5 versus 15.

This clonotype was counted a few times. As yet, its antigen is unknown. Each CDR3 protein is one row after TCRdb ran MiXCR on the 5' RACE reads. The sample holds approximately 74,000 distinct CDR3 sequences, around 7% seen once. The V and J ends lost 7 bases and 7 bases respectively, with 11 bases between them. CDR3 size: 12 residues. Germline CDR1 and CDR2: SGHRS and YFSETQ. The chain combines TRBV5-1 with TRBJ2-2; D remains ambiguous. This receptor was obtained from a young man who received the YFV17D yellow fever vaccine. This specimen consisted of CD8+ T cells sorted from PBMCs, obtained less than 6 days after the first yellow fever vaccination. The CDR3 here is CASQLGNGELFF. The CDR3 bases are TGCGCCAGCCAGCTTGGGAACGGGGAGCTGTTTTTT.